The T cell receptor beta chain under discussion was sequenced for a study of identical twins. The CDR3 length is 12 residues. CDR1 is SGHTA, CDR2 FQGNSA, per germline. The ends were cut back, 8 bases at V and 3 bases at J, with 7 bases in the middle. Unique molecular identifiers were present on the cDNA, and a universal primer site came from template switching. TCRdb reanalysed the 5' RACE reads using MiXCR and keeps one entry per CDR3 protein. The sample has 520,000 or so distinct CDR3 sequences, about 20% seen once. Study-level findings and limits: Out-of-frame alpha sequences common to twins exhibited a surplus of low generation probability.

This clonotype was counted only a few times. The antigen is unknown. Another study also made use of these data, one on T cells expressing NK-cell markers. That source adds: An anti-gamma-delta TCR antibody confined sorting to alpha-beta TCR T cells across several of the experiments. Roughly six donors showed dominant NKG2C+ clonotypes comprising about 1.0-8% of their CD8+ T cells.

Material for sequencing was CD4+ T cells sorted from blood. The chain combines TRBV7-2 with TRBJ2-2; D remains unclear. The TCR comes from a woman between 18 and 30 years old in good health. CDR3 coding DNA: TGTGCCAGCTCCATTTACACCGGGGAGCTGTTTTTT. Encoded protein: CASSIYTGELFF.